The entry below gives a single TCR beta chain sequence along with its context. It has no known antigen specificity. No much larger clonotype is one base removed from it; base qualities were not supplied. The sample is drawn from a study of T cell responses to AZD1222 COVID-19 vaccine (dated by TCRdb to the early 2020s). Turning to the overall study: AZD1222 recipients with second doses at about 4 weeks or about 12 weeks were pooled, because spike-specific TCR depth and breadth did not differ between schedules. Trial participants were enrolled by age into subgroups of 18-55, 56-69 and 70-plus years, and around 150, 29 and 61 TCR-sequenced participants, respectively, were included in these subgroups. TCR sequencing covered over 230 trial participants: about 210 given two doses of AZD1222 and approximately 25 given two doses of MenACWY control vaccine.

Overall study results and their limits: CD4 TCRs associated with the vaccine covered the entire spike protein, and the dominant responses were in regions 160-218 and 743-854. A significant rise in spike-specific TCR breadth and depth was observed after two AZD1222 doses relative to day 0 and relative to MenACWY recipients. Only six AZD1222 recipients were SARS-CoV-2 seropositive at baseline, limiting conclusions about previously exposed vaccinees. No day 14 peak-response samples were available, so repertoires were characterized only after the peak T cell response. Nearly half of unique spike-specific TCRs reportedly recognized epitopes outside regions mutated in the B.1.351 and B.1.1.7 variants. Most participants were white British and females outnumbered males, and the authors suggested that clonal diversity may have been underestimated. In the small 56-69-year group, the increase in depth fell short of significance, most likely because of low power.

The sample's time point label is to be understood as: baseline before first vaccination. Samples from vaccinated people were obtained from the UK trials COV001 and COV002, which included a single-blind randomized controlled phase 2/3 trial of AZD1222 (ChAdOx1 nCoV-19) in healthy adults. For TCRbeta chain sequencing, PBMC samples were collected from trial participants at day 0 and at day 28 after the second dose. The CDR3 regions of human TCRbeta chains were analyzed by immunosequencing. On the study's bioinformatics: TCRs in the repertoires were matched against a reference library of SARS-CoV-2-specific TCRs that had been generated with the MIRA antigen-specificity platform. Breadth was defined as the fraction of unique TCRs that were SARS-CoV-2-associated, and depth was defined as the fraction of total T cells that were SARS-CoV-2-associated. Using the MIRA data, each spike-specific TCR was mapped to the spike region that the TCR reacts to and placed in a CD4 or CD8 class. Log10-transformed breadth and depth values were compared by one-way ANOVA with Sidak's multiple comparisons tests. The table was pulled from immuneACCESS by TCRdb, which kept in-frame rearrangements only. Such tables lose some clones; where checked, under half of the loss comes from unresolved V genes, and the rest has no known cause. V and J calls plus clone size are reproduced from that table; the DNA served to infer D and trimming. A total of about 180,000 clones appear in this sample, roughly nine tenths of them only once. The biggest ten clones account for under 2.5% of the sample.

Cut back by 0 bases and 5 bases, the V and J ends lie 14 bases apart. From cysteine to phenylalanine, the CDR3 is 17 amino acids long. Only CDR3 DNA remains: 51 bases, in frame from the first base. The germline V gene (reference sequence) specifies LNHNV as CDR1 and YYDKDF as CDR2. The V and J genes are TRBV15 and TRBJ1-6; a confident D gene designation cannot be given. The sequencing here drew on peripheral blood, taken on day 0 of AZD1222 vaccination. The sequence derives from an adult in good health. The bases read TGTGCCACCAGCAGAGATCGGTGGGGAGAAGATAATTCACCCCTCCACTTT. Its protein is CATSRDRWGEDNSPLHF.